This T cell receptor (beta chain) was captured in a study of OX40 agonist ivuxolimab in advanced cancers. Sequenced by immunoSEQ multiplex PCR; TCRdb stores in-frame clones only, minus some. Of about 59,000 clones in the sample, roughly 84% were seen once. CDR3 length: 13 residues. Trimming removed 3 bases at V and 4 bases at J, with 9 bases between. CDR1 is LGHNT, CDR2 FRNRAP, per germline. The sequence derives from an adult with an advanced solid tumor such as melanoma, head and neck, liver or kidney cancer. This rearrangement joins TRBV12-5 to TRBJ1-1; unclear D gene. Material: CD4+ or CD8+ T cells sorted from blood, obtained in a trial of the OX40 agonist ivuxolimab. CDR3 coding DNA: TGTGCTAGTGGTTTACGGGGAGGCACTGAAGCTTTCTTT. This sequence encodes CASGLRGGTEAFF.